This entry features one T cell receptor beta chain sequence. Its cognate antigen has yet to be identified. Per-base quality was not reported, and no clone a single base away is much larger than it. The sample is drawn from a study of T cell responses to AZD1222 COVID-19 vaccine (dated by TCRdb to the early 2020s). Regarding the study in general: AZD1222 recipients given second doses at about 4 weeks or at about 12 weeks were pooled, since spike-specific TCR depth and breadth were not found to differ between the two schedules. A total of 233 trial participants underwent TCR sequencing, of whom nearly 210 received two doses of AZD1222 and roughly 25 received two doses of the MenACWY control vaccine. Trial participants were enrolled into age subgroups of 18-55, 56-69 and 70-plus years, which contained approximately 150, 28 and 58 TCR-sequenced participants, respectively. The research as a whole found: Conclusions about previously exposed vaccinees are limited, since just five or six AZD1222 recipients were seropositive for SARS-CoV-2 at baseline. The 56-69-year group was small, and its depth increase did not reach significance, likely because of low power. Because no day 14 peak-response samples were available, repertoires were characterized only after the peak T cell response. Most participants were white British and females outnumbered males, and the authors suggested that clonal diversity may have been underestimated. The whole spike protein was spanned by vaccine-associated CD4 TCRs, and dominant responses were seen in regions 160-218 and 743-854. A significant rise in spike-specific TCR breadth and depth was observed after two AZD1222 doses relative to day 0 and relative to MenACWY recipients. Reportedly, almost half of the unique spike-specific TCRs recognized epitopes lying outside the regions that are mutated in the B.1.351 and B.1.1.7 variants.

This sample's time point label indicates: baseline before first vaccination. The vaccinee samples were drawn from two UK trials, COV001 and COV002, one of which was a single-blind randomized controlled phase 2/3 trial testing AZD1222 (ChAdOx1 nCoV-19) in healthy adults. Trial participant PBMC samples were collected at day 0 and day 28 after the second dose for TCRbeta chain sequencing. The CDR3 regions of human TCRbeta chains were analyzed by immunosequencing. As for how the authors treated the data: TCRs in the repertoires were matched against a reference library of SARS-CoV-2-specific TCRs that had been generated with the MIRA antigen-specificity platform. Breadth meant the fraction of unique TCRs that were SARS-CoV-2-associated, whereas depth meant the fraction of total T cells that were SARS-CoV-2-associated. Each spike-specific TCR was assigned to its reactive spike region and to a CD4 or CD8 class using the MIRA data. Log10-transformed breadth and depth values were compared by one-way ANOVA with Sidak's multiple comparisons tests. TCRdb took this table from immuneACCESS and kept in-frame rearrangements with V and J called. Such tables lack part of the clones; where checked against another copy, unresolved V genes explain under half of the gap, and the rest is unexplained. That table supplies the V and J calls and clone size; D and trimming were determined from the DNA. The sample yields some 140,000 clones; 70% to 90% were counted once. 1.5% to 2% of the sample lies in the top ten.

At the junction V is shortened by 5 bases and J by 6 bases, with 17 bases in between. Via the germline V gene, CDR1 is SNHLY and CDR2 FYNNEI. The CDR3 starts with the cysteine, ends with the phenylalanine, and has 15 residues. Just CDR3 DNA is preserved here, 45 bases in frame from base 1. Here the sequenced sample was peripheral blood, taken on day 0 of AZD1222 vaccination. The clonotype originates from an adult in good health. Here the chain combines TRBV2 and TRBJ2-1; the D gene identity is not certain. At the DNA level, the sequence is TGTGCCAGCAGTCAAGAACTACCCGCTTTCAATGAGCAGTTCTTC. The translation is CASSQELPAFNEQFF.